This passage covers 7 T cell receptor beta chains from one sample sequenced in a study of blood T cell repertoires in COVID-19. Sequencing was performed with immunoSEQ multiplex PCR; in TCRdb, only in-frame clones are kept and a portion is missing. The table has some 250,000 clones, 91% seen once. The specimen was PBMCs or T cells enriched from blood (not recorded which). These receptors were taken from a human donor in a cohort exposed to, infected with or recovered from COVID-19 (not recorded which). The donor label of this sample is uncertain.

The chain carries TRBV5-1 and TRBJ2-3; D is undetermined. V dropped 4 bases and J dropped 2 bases, with 11 bases sitting between them. The CDR3 length is 14 residues. CDR1 SGHRS and CDR2 YFSETQ come from the germline V gene. In nucleotides, the CDR3 is TGCGCCAGCAGCGGTCTCCAGGACACAGATACGCAGTATTTT. Translating gives CASSGLQDTDTQYF.

This clone was observed a single time. The chain uses TRBV21-1 and TRBJ1-5; no DNA check was done on the table's D call, TRBD1. TRBV21-1 is classified as a pseudogene. The length of the CDR3 is 16 residues. CDR3 DNA sequence: TGTGCCAGCAGCAAAGGGGACAGGCATAGCAATCAGCCCCAGCATTTT. This sequence encodes CASSKGDRHSNQPQHF.

Here the CDR3 DNA reads TGCGCCAGCAGCTTGCCAGGGCCTGAAGCTTTCTTT. Protein sequence: CASSLPGPEAFF. This chain joins TRBV5-1 and TRBJ1-1, with D perhaps TRBD1 (5 bases). CDR3 length equals 12 residues. Germline loops: CDR1 SGHRS, CDR2 YFSETQ. Trimming cost V 1 base and J 6 bases, with 7 bases left between them.

Comment on this clone: Other DNA sequences of this sample code for an identical CDR3. The chain combines TRBV7-2 with TRBJ2-1; unclear D gene. The germline V and J ends were trimmed by 5 bases and 6 bases, with 8 bases remaining between them. This CDR3 has 12 amino acids. The germline V gene encodes CDR1 SGHTA and CDR2 FQGNSA. CDR3 in DNA: TGTGCCAGCAGCGTTAGAGGCAATGAGCAGTTCTTC. Its protein product is CASSVRGNEQFF.

This chain links TRBV5-1 with TRBJ2-2; possibly TRBD1 for D (5 bases). Per germline, CDR1 SGHRS and CDR2 YFSETQ. This CDR3 region has 13 residues. Trimming cost V 5 bases and J 4 bases, with 9 bases left between them. The CDR3 is CASSQGGTGELFF. The CDR3 DNA reads TGCGCCAGCAGTCAGGGCGGCACCGGGGAGCTGTTTTTT.

The V gene is TRBV30, the J gene TRBJ2-1; 7 nucleotides align to TRBD1. The V gene end was trimmed by 2 bases and the J gene end by 0 bases; junction bases not matched to a gene: 7. Germline assignment: CDR1 GTSNPN and CDR2 SVGIG (reference sequence). The CDR3 is made up of 16 amino acids. The CDR3 DNA reads as TGTGCCTGGAGTCCTCGGGACAGAGGCTCCTACAATGAGCAGTTCTTC. This encodes CAWSPRDRGSYNEQFF.

The rearrangement uses TRBV5-4 and TRBJ2-3; 9 positions agree with TRBD2. Germline CDR1 is SGHNT and CDR2 is YYREEE (reference sequence). The CDR3 sequence is 13 residues long. The V gene end was trimmed by 4 bases and the J gene end by 8 bases; junction bases not matched to a gene: 5. CDR3 sequence: CASSGMTSGTQYF. Written as DNA, the CDR3 is TGTGCCAGCAGCGGAATGACTAGCGGTACGCAGTATTTT.